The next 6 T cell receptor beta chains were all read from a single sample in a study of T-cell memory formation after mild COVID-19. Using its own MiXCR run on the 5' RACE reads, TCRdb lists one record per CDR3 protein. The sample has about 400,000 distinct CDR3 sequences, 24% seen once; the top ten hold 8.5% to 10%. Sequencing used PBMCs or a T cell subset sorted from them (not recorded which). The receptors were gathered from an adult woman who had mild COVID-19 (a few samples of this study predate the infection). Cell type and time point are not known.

The DNA for the CDR3 is TGTGCCAGCAGCTTAGCCCGGTGGGAGACCCAGTACTTC. Its protein is CASSLARWETQYF. The rearrangement uses TRBV7-9 and TRBJ2-5, with D uncertain. Germline V lookup: CDR1 SEHNR, CDR2 FQNEAQ (reference sequence). This CDR3 is 13 amino acids long. V was pared by 0 bases and J by 5 bases, with 7 bases between.

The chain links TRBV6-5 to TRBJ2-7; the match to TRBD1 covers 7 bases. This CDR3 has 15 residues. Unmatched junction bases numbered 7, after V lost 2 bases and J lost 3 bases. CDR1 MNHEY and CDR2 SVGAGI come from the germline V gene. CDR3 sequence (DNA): TGTGCCAGCAGTTACCAGGGACAGACTCGCTACGAGCAGTACTTC. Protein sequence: CASSYQGQTRYEQYF.

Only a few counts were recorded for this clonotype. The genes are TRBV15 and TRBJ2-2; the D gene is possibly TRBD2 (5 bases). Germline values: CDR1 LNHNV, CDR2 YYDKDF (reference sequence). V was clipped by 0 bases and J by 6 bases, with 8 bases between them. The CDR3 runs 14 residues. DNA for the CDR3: TGTGCCACCAGCAGAGATCAGAGGGCCGGGGAGCTGTTTTTT. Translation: CATSRDQRAGELFF. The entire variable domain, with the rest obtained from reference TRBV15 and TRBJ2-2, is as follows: DAMVIQNPRYQVTQFGKPVTLSCSQTLNHNVMYWYQQKSSQAPKLLFHYYDKDFNNEADTPDNFQSRRPNTSFCFLDIRSPGLGDTAMYLCATSRDQRAGELFFGEGSRLTVL.

The CDR3 spells CASSLARTGGIDGYTF. The CDR3 DNA sequence: TGCGCCAGCAGCTTGGCCAGGACAGGGGGTATCGATGGCTACACCTTC. This sequence joins TRBV5-1 and TRBJ1-2, with 10 bases aligning to TRBD1. Trimming removed 0 bases from V and 6 bases from J; junction bases left unmatched: 8. The CDR3 is 16 residues long. The germline gives CDR1 SGHRS, CDR2 YFSETQ.

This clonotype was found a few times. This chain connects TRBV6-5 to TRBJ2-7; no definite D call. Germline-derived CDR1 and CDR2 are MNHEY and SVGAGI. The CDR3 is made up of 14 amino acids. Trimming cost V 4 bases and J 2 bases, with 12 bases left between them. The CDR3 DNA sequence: TGTGCCAGCAGTTCGATTGACCACCCCTACGAGCAGTACTTC. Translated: CASSSIDHPYEQYF.

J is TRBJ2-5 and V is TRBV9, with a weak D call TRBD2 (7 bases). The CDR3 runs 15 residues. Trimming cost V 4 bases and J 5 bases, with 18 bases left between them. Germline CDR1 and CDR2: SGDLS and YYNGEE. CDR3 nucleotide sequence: TGTGCCAGCAGCCCTGGGGGGGCCCTAGTGGAGACCCAGTACTTC. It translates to CASSPGGALVETQYF.